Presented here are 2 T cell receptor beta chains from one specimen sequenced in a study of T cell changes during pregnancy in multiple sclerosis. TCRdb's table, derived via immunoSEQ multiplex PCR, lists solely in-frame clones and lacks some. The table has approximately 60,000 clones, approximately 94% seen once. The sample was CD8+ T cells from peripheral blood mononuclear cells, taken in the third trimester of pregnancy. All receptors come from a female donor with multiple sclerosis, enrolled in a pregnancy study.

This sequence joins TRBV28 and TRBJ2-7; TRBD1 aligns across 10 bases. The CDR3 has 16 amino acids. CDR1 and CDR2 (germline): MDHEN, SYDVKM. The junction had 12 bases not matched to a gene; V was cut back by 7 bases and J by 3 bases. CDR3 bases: TGTGCCAGCATCAAATTTGGGGGACAGGGGATCTACGAGCAGTACTTC. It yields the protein CASIKFGGQGIYEQYF.

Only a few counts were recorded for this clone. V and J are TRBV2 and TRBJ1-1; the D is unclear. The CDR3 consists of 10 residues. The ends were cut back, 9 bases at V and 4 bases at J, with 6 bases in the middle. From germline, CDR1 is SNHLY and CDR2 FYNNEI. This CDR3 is CASGSTEAFF. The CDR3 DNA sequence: TGTGCCAGTGGGAGCACTGAAGCTTTCTTT.